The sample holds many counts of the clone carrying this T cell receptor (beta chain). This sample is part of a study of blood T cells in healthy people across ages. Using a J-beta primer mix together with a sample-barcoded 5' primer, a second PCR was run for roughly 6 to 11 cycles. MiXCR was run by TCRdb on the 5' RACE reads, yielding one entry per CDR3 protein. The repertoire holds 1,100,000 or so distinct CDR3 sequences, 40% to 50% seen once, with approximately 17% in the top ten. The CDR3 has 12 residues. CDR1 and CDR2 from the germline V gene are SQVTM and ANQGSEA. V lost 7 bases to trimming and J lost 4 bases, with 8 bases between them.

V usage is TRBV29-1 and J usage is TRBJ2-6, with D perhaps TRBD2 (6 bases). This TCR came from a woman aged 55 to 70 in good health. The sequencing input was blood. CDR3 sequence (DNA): TGCAGCGCCCGGGGGGGGGCCAACGTCCTGACTTTC. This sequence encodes CSARGGANVLTF.